Below, one TCR beta chain is given with its context. The data were taken from a study of T-cell reconstitution after alpha-beta-depleted transplantation in children. The TCRbeta library incorporated unique molecular identifiers. Via MiXCR, TCRdb re-called the PCR reads, giving one row per CDR3 protein. Altogether about 610,000 distinct CDR3 sequences are present, about 10% being singletons, with the ten largest covering roughly 3.9%. Germline loops: CDR1 SGHDT, CDR2 YYEEEE. This CDR3 spans 12 amino acids. V gave up 5 bases and J gave up 12 bases, with 15 bases separating them. The chain is built from TRBV5-6 and TRBJ2-1, with D possibly TRBD2 on 6 matching bases. This sequence was found in a human donor who donated a stem cell graft to a child with acute myeloid leukemia. Sequenced here: PBMCs from the stem cell graft donor, sampled from the stem cell graft. This CDR3 reads CASSLSGVRQFF. CDR3 coding DNA: TGTGCCAGCAGTCTGTCGGGGGTTCGGCAGTTCTTC. Combining the CDR3 with reference TRBV5-6 and TRBJ2-1 gives the whole variable domain DAGVTQSPTHLIKTRGQQVTLRCSPKSGHDTVSWYQQALGQGPQFIFQYYEEEERQRGNFPDRFSGHQFPNYSSELNVNALLLGDSALYLCASSLSGVRQFFGPGTRLTVL.